This TCR beta chain was sequenced in a study of T cell changes during pregnancy in multiple sclerosis. Sequencing used immunoSEQ multiplex PCR; TCRdb keeps in-frame clones, though not all of them. Among 20,000 to 25,000 clones listed, roughly 91% were seen once. V was clipped by 5 bases and J by 5 bases, with 11 bases between them. From germline, CDR1 is SEHNR and CDR2 FQNEAQ (reference sequence). The CDR3 length is 13 residues. This clone was recorded only once. This TCR derives from a female donor with multiple sclerosis, enrolled in a pregnancy study. The chain has TRBV7-9 and TRBJ2-3, with a possible D match to TRBD2 (6 bases). Specimen: CD8+ T cells from peripheral blood mononuclear cells, collected in the first trimester of pregnancy. The CDR3 DNA reads as TGTGCCAGCAGCCCGGCAGCGGGAGATACGCAGTATTTT. Its protein is CASSPAAGDTQYF.